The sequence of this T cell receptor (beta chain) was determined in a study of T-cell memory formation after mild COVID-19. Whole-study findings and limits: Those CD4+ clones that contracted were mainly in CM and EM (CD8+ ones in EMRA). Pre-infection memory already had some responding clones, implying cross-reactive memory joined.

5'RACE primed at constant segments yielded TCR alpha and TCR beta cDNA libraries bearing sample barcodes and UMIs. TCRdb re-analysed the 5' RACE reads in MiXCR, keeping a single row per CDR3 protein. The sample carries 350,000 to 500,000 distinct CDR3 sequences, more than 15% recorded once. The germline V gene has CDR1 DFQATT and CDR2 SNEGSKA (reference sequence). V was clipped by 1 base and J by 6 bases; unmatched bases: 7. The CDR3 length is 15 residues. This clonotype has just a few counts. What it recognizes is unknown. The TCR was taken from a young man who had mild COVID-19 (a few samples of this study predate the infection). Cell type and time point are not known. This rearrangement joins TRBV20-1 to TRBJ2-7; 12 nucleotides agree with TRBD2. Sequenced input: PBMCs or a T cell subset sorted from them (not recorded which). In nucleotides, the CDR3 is TGCAGTGCTAGAGGCCCTAGCGGGGGGGCCGGCGAGCAGTACTTC. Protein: CSARGPSGGAGEQYF.